The 32 T cell receptor beta chains reported below all come from one sample, sequenced in a study of cytomegalovirus exposure and HLA in healthy donors. PCR was performed using 60 Vbeta and 13 Jbeta primers. Measured with immunoSEQ multiplex PCR; TCRdb has only the in-frame clones, and not every one. The table has about 160,000 clones, roughly three quarters seen once. Material: PBMCs. All receptors come from a woman aged 40-49 years in good health and CMV-seropositive.

This clone appeared a few times. The V gene is TRBV28, the J gene TRBJ1-6, with 7 bases lining up with TRBD1. Looked up from germline, CDR1 is MDHEN and CDR2 is SYDVKM. Trimming cost V 6 bases and J 6 bases; bases outside gene matches: 2. The CDR3 is 13 amino acids. CDR3 coding DNA: TGTGCCAGCAGGGCAGGGGGTAATTCACCCCTCCACTTT. Its protein product is CASRAGGNSPLHF.

The J gene is TRBJ2-3, the V gene TRBV28; TRBD1 is a possible D gene (6 bases). CDR3 length: 14 residues. The germline CDR1 and CDR2 sequences are MDHEN and SYDVKM. Deletions cut 5 bases from V and 7 bases from J, with 16 bases between. DNA of the CDR3: TGTGCCAGCAGTCCACCAACAGGGTTTAATACGCAGTATTTT. Protein product: CASSPPTGFNTQYF. The variable domain in full, with the rest retrieved from reference TRBV28 and TRBJ2-3, is DVKVTQSSRYLVKRTGEKVFLECVQDMDHENMFWYRQDPGLGLRLIYFSYDVKMKEKGDIPEGYSVSREKKERFSLILESASTNQTSMYLCASSPPTGFNTQYFGPGTRLTVL.

The rearrangement uses TRBV7-9 and TRBJ1-1; 8 bases are a match to TRBD1. With 5 bases clipped from V and 0 bases from J, the junction kept 2 bases outside the gene matches. This CDR3 is built from 14 residues. Germline assignment: CDR1 SEHNR and CDR2 FQNEAQ (reference sequence). CDR3 protein: CASSLGQVNTEAFF. In DNA form, the CDR3 reads TGTGCCAGCAGCCTGGGACAGGTGAACACTGAAGCTTTCTTT. Complete variable domain (other parts from reference TRBV7-9 and TRBJ1-1): DTGVSQNPRHKITKRGQNVTFRCDPISEHNRLYWYRQTLGQGPEFLTYFQNEAQLEKSRLLSDRFSAERPKGSFSTLEIQRTEQGDSAMYLCASSLGQVNTEAFFGQGTRLTVV.

V gene TRBV27 combines with J gene TRBJ1-5; TRBD1 matches 7 bases. CDR1 is MNHEY, CDR2 SMNVEV, per germline (reference sequence). The CDR3 is made up of 16 amino acids. Unmatched junction bases numbered 7, after V lost 5 bases and J lost 0 bases. The CDR3 loop reads CASSDRATNSNQPQHF. CDR3 bases: TGTGCCAGCAGTGACAGGGCTACTAATAGCAATCAGCCCCAGCATTTT.

This clone is a singleton in its sample. The J gene is TRBJ2-1, the V gene TRBV19; tentatively, D is TRBD1 (6 bases). The V end lost 5 bases, the J end lost 6 bases, and 11 bases lay between the germline ends. The CDR3 runs to 13 residues. Germline V gene sequence: CDR1 LNHDA, CDR2 SQIVND (reference sequence). CDR3 nucleotide sequence: TGTGCCAGTAGTTTTCCCAGGGGCAATGAGCAGTTCTTC. Protein product: CASSFPRGNEQFF.

This chain uses TRBV18 with TRBJ2-1; 8 bases match TRBD1. The CDR3 totals 13 residues. From germline, CDR1 is KGHSH and CDR2 LQKENI. The junction had 0 bases not matched to a gene; V was cut back by 3 bases and J by 5 bases. CDR3 sequence reads: CASSPGQDNEQFF. The CDR3 bases are TGTGCCAGCTCACCGGGACAGGACAATGAGCAGTTCTTC.

The V gene is TRBV19, the J gene TRBJ2-7; 7 nucleotides align to TRBD1. V lost 7 bases and J lost 2; bases outside the gene matches: 5. The germline V gene encodes CDR1 LNHDA and CDR2 SQIVND (reference sequence). The CDR3 runs to 13 residues. The CDR3 DNA reads TGTGCCAGTAAACGACAGGGAACCTACGAGCAGTACTTC. Its protein product is CASKRQGTYEQYF. The full variable domain, its missing parts supplied by reference TRBV19 and TRBJ2-7, is DGGITQSPKYLFRKEGQNVTLSCEQNLNHDAMYWYRQDPGQGLRLIYYSQIVNDFQKGDIAEGYSVSREKKESFPLTVTSAQKNPTAFYLCASKRQGTYEQYFGPGTRLTVT.

The chain joins TRBV5-1 to TRBJ2-1, with 8 bases matching TRBD1. The V gene end was trimmed by 7 bases and the J gene end by 6 bases; junction bases not matched to a gene: 12. Per the germline V gene, CDR1 is SGHRS and CDR2 is YFSETQ. This CDR3 has 15 amino acids. This CDR3 is CASALDRVRFNEQFF. The CDR3 region has the DNA TGCGCCAGCGCGTTGGACAGGGTGCGATTCAATGAGCAGTTCTTC.

Only a few counts were recorded for this clone. V is TRBV5-1 and J is TRBJ1-1, with 7 bases fitting TRBD1. This CDR3 has 13 residues. Germline V gives CDR1 SGHRS, CDR2 YFSETQ. V lost 7 bases to trimming and J lost 1 base; unmatched junction nucleotides: 4. CDR3: CASQGQTNTEAFF. The DNA of the CDR3 is TGCGCCAGCCAGGGACAGACGAACACTGAAGCTTTCTTT.

CDR3 sequence: CASSDVQGQGGYGYTF. The CDR3 DNA reads as TGTGCCAGCAGTGACGTACAGGGTCAGGGTGGCTATGGCTACACCTTC. V gene TRBV28 combines with J gene TRBJ1-2, with D tentatively TRBD1 (6 bases). The CDR3 extends over 16 amino acids. CDR1 is MDHEN and CDR2 is SYDVKM in the germline V gene. Trimming removed 5 bases from V and 4 bases from J, with 20 bases in between.

The rearrangement uses TRBV27 and TRBJ2-3, with no clear D. Germline V gives CDR1 MNHEY, CDR2 SMNVEV (reference sequence). V lost 3 bases and J 3 bases, leaving 10 bases between the germline ends. The CDR3 is 14 amino acids. CDR3 loop: CASSFGSTTDTQYF. For the CDR3, the DNA is TGTGCCAGCAGTTTCGGGTCTACAACAGATACGCAGTATTTT.

In nucleotides, the CDR3 is TGTGCCTGGAGTGCGGACAGGCGGACTGAAGCTTTCTTT. It encodes CAWSADRRTEAFF. The V and J genes are TRBV30 and TRBJ1-1; 7 nucleotides line up with TRBD1. J gave up 5 bases and V 1 base, and 4 bases lay outside the gene matches. Germline CDR1 GTSNPN, CDR2 SVGIG (reference sequence). This CDR3 contains 13 residues.

The V and J genes are TRBV2 and TRBJ2-1; TRBD2 aligns across 11 bases. Germline CDR1 and CDR2: SNHLY and FYNNEI. The CDR3 spans 15 residues. Trimming took 6 bases from V and 6 from J; bases not matched to a gene: 7. CDR3 residues: CASRVTSGGLNEQFF. For the CDR3, the DNA is TGTGCCAGCAGAGTTACTAGCGGGGGCCTCAATGAGCAGTTCTTC.

The V and J genes are TRBV10-3 and TRBJ2-7; possibly TRBD1 for D (5 bases). Trimming shortened V by 0 bases and J by 3 bases, and 18 bases separated the two germline ends. The germline gives CDR1 ENHRY, CDR2 SYGVKD. This CDR3 spans 17 amino acids. DNA of the CDR3: TGTGCCATCAGTGAGTCAGGGGTTAAGGCCCCTTACTACGAGCAGTACTTC. This encodes CAISESGVKAPYYEQYF.

Details on this clone: The junction shows a germline mismatch at one end, possibly a read error. The sample has other DNA sequences that encode this CDR3 too. The chain uses TRBV19 and TRBJ2-3; no clear D. From germline, CDR1 is LNHDA and CDR2 SQIVND (reference sequence). This CDR3 spans 13 amino acids. The CDR3 is CASSTRFADTQYF. The DNA for the CDR3 is TGTGCCAGCAGTACGCGTTTTGCAGATACGCAGTATTTT.

The chain combines TRBV2 with TRBJ2-1; D might be TRBD2 (7 bases). Germline V CDR1 and CDR2: SNHLY, FYNNEI. V was trimmed by 10 bases and J by 9 bases, leaving 19 bases between them. This CDR3 spans 13 amino acids. CDR3 bases: TGTGCCAACCGGGGGGCAGCGAAGGGTGAGCAGTTCTTC. It encodes CANRGAAKGEQFF. Full variable domain (outside the CDR3, taken from reference TRBV2 and TRBJ2-1): EPEVTQTPSHQVTQMGQEVILRCVPISNHLYFYWYRQILGQKVEFLVSFYNNEISEKSEIFDDQFSVERPDGSNFTLKIRSTKLEDSAMYFCANRGAAKGEQFFGPGTRLTVL.

V gene TRBV5-4 combines with J gene TRBJ1-4; 8 positions match TRBD1. J was trimmed by 5 bases and V by 9 bases; bases with no gene match: 15. Germline V gives CDR1 SGHNT, CDR2 YYREEE (reference sequence). The CDR3 loop spans 16 amino acids. The CDR3 sequence: CAKSGTGTRLNEKLFF. The DNA for the CDR3 is TGTGCCAAATCCGGGACAGGCACGAGGCTAAATGAAAAACTGTTTTTT.

The V gene is TRBV4-3, the J gene TRBJ2-7; possible D gene TRBD1, 6 bases. In germline, CDR1 is LGHNA, CDR2 YSLEER. V was cut by 2 bases and J by 7 bases, with 12 bases left in between. CDR3 size: 13 residues. CDR3 sequence: CASSQNRVGEQYF. DNA for the CDR3: TGCGCCAGCAGCCAAAACAGGGTTGGTGAGCAGTACTTC.

The chain is built from TRBV19 and TRBJ2-3; 7 bases are a match to TRBD1. With V trimmed by 9 bases and J by 4 bases, 7 bases remained unmatched. The CDR3 contains 13 residues. Germline CDR1 reads LNHDA; CDR2 reads SQIVND (reference sequence). In DNA, the CDR3 is TGTGCCAGCTCCCCCCAGGGGGCAGATACGCAGTATTTT. Its protein product is CASSPQGADTQYF.

This chain connects TRBV7-2 to TRBJ1-2; unclear D gene. The V end was cut by 0 bases, the J end by 1 base, with 6 bases between. This CDR3 comprises 14 residues. Germline CDR1 SGHTA, CDR2 FQGNSA. In DNA form, the CDR3 reads TGTGCCAGCAGCTTAGCCGTCAGTAACTATGGCTACACCTTC. Its translation is CASSLAVSNYGYTF.

The chain employs TRBV4-2 and TRBJ2-4; weak D call: TRBD2 (5 bases). This CDR3 region has 11 residues. V lost 5 bases, J lost 9 bases, and 8 bases lay in between. The germline V gene has CDR1 LGHNA and CDR2 YNFKEQ. DNA for the CDR3: TGTGCCAGCAGCAGAGAGGGCATTCAGTACTTC. This translates into CASSREGIQYF.

This chain connects TRBV6-5 to TRBJ2-3, with TRBD2 identical over 11 bases. CDR1 is MNHEY and CDR2 is SVGAGI in the germline V gene. The CDR3 spans 14 residues. The junction had 2 bases not matched to a gene; V was cut back by 6 bases and J by 3 bases. The CDR3 nucleotides are TGTGCCAGCAGGGCTAGCGGGGGGACAGATACGCAGTATTTT. This gives the protein CASRASGGTDTQYF.

The chain employs TRBV14 and TRBJ1-3; a weak D match, TRBD1 (6 bases). The CDR3 covers 15 residues. Germline assignment: CDR1 SGHDN and CDR2 FVKESK. The V and J ends lost 4 bases and 6 bases respectively, with 16 bases between them. CDR3 bases: TGTGCCAGCAGCCGCCAGGGGTTTGGTAAAAACACCATATATTTT. Translation gives CASSRQGFGKNTIYF.

A few counts support this clone. J is TRBJ1-2 and V is TRBV6-5; 7 bases line up with TRBD1. The CDR3 runs to 14 residues. Losses at the gene ends were 7 bases for V and 1 base for J; bases not matched to a gene: 6. Germline CDR1 is MNHEY and CDR2 is SVGAGI. The CDR3 coding sequence is TGTGCCAGCACTCACACAGGGGATAACTATGGCTACACCTTC. This encodes CASTHTGDNYGYTF.

The genes are TRBV7-9 and TRBJ1-1, with unresolved D. CDR3 length equals 11 residues. V lost 2 bases and J lost 5, with 3 bases in between. Germline lookup yields CDR1 SEHNR and CDR2 FQNEAQ (reference sequence). The CDR3 nucleotides read TGTGCCAGCAGCTTACGGACTGAAGCTTTCTTT. Protein: CASSLRTEAFF.

DNA of the CDR3: TGTGCCAGCAGCTTGATGACGGGAAGCTCTGGAAACACCATATATTTT. Encoded protein: CASSLMTGSSGNTIYF. The V and J genes are TRBV5-8 and TRBJ1-3, with unresolved D. The length of the CDR3 is 16 residues. Germline values: CDR1 SGHTS, CDR2 YDEGEE. V lost 1 base and J 0 bases, leaving 11 bases between the germline ends.

This clone was detected once. The rearrangement links TRBV28 to TRBJ1-1; D uncertain. Germline V gene data show CDR1 as MDHEN and CDR2 as SYDVKM. V was trimmed by 10 bases and J by 4 bases, leaving 13 bases between them. CDR3 size: 12 residues. CDR3 loop: CAIQEGSTEAFF. CDR3 nucleotide sequence: TGTGCCATTCAAGAGGGCAGCACTGAAGCTTTCTTT.

V gene TRBV5-1 combines with J gene TRBJ2-4, with TRBD1 as a possible D gene (5 bases). The ends were cut back, 3 bases at V and 2 bases at J, with 18 bases in the middle. CDR3 length: 17 amino acids. Germline V gene data show CDR1 as SGHRS and CDR2 as YFSETQ. CDR3 region: CASSSISGLRPKNIQYF. For the CDR3, the DNA is TGCGCCAGCAGCTCAATCTCAGGGCTCCGGCCCAAAAACATTCAGTACTTC. The full variable domain, in which reference TRBV5-1 and TRBJ2-4 provide the parts outside the CDR3, is KAGVTQTPRYLIKTRGQQVTLSCSPISGHRSVSWYQQTPGQGLQFLFEYFSETQRNKGNFPGRFSGRQFSNSRSEMNVSTLELGDSALYLCASSSISGLRPKNIQYFGAGTRLSVL.

The V gene is TRBV30, the J gene TRBJ1-2, with D tentatively TRBD1 (5 bases). CDR3 length: 14 residues. Germline V gives CDR1 GTSNPN, CDR2 SVGIG (reference sequence). Between the trimmed V and J ends, which lost 4 bases and 7 bases, there was a span of 19 bases. The chain's CDR3 is CAWTLGGSGFGYTF. CDR3 coding DNA: TGTGCCTGGACTTTGGGGGGGTCTGGGTTTGGCTACACCTTC.

The V call is TRBV7-3, the J call TRBJ2-2, with TRBD1 as a possible D gene (5 bases). V was shortened by 1 base and J by 0 bases, with 9 bases between the two germline ends. The CDR3 runs 16 residues. Germline-derived CDR1 and CDR2 are SGHTA and FQGTGA. DNA for the CDR3: TGTGCCAGCAGCTTAAGTGGGGCCGCGAACACCGGGGAGCTGTTTTTT. Encoded protein: CASSLSGAANTGELFF.

The chain recombines TRBV18 with TRBJ2-2; 9 bases line up with TRBD1. Germline V CDR1 and CDR2: KGHSH, LQKENI. V was pared by 1 base and J by 7 bases, with 4 bases of the junction left unmatched. This CDR3 comprises 15 residues. CDR3 amino acids: CASSPRDRVDGELFF. CDR3 bases: TGTGCCAGCTCACCACGGGACAGGGTGGACGGGGAGCTGTTTTTT.

This chain links TRBV5-6 with TRBJ1-2; TRBD1 is a possible D gene (6 bases). This CDR3 is 13 amino acids long. Germline assignment: CDR1 SGHDT and CDR2 YYEEEE. V lost 6 bases and J lost 8, with 17 bases in between. The CDR3 bases are TGTGCCAGCAACGAAAAGGACAGAAAAGGCTACACCTTC. It yields the protein CASNEKDRKGYTF.